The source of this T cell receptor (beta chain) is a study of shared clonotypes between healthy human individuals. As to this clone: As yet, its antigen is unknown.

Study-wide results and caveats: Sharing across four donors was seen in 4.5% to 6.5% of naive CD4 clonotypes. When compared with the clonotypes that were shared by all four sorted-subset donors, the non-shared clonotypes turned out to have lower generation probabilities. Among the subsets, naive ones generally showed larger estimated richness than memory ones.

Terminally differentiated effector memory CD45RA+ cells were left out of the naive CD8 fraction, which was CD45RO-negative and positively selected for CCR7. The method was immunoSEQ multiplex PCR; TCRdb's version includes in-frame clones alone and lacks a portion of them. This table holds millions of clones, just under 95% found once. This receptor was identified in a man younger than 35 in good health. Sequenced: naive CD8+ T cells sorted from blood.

The CDR3 nucleotides read TGTGCCAGCAGTTACGCGAGTGAAGAAGACATTCAGTACTTC. Translated: CASSYASEEDIQYF. The V and J genes are TRBV6-5 and TRBJ2-4; D is uncertain. V lost 2 bases and J lost 8, with 13 bases in between. Germline V gene data show CDR1 as MNHEY and CDR2 as SVGAGI. This CDR3 comprises 14 residues.